The clone carrying this T cell receptor beta chain appeared once. Its antigen is as yet unknown. Mismatch with germline at one junction end may stem from a read error. The data were taken from a study of monozygotic twins with cystic fibrosis. Study-level information: Libraries were built from 2.5 to 3.5 micrograms of fragmented DNA using around 16 PCR cycles.

Germline V gene sequence: CDR1 MNHNS, CDR2 SASEGT. The CDR3 sequence is 16 residues long. Study findings and constraints: Monozygotic CF twins shared more identical nucleotide clonotypes than unrelated patients. The repertoire was suggested to be naive-dominated, clonality median around 0.0089.

Method: immunoSEQ multiplex PCR; TCRdb's copy keeps in-frame clones and lacks some. The top ten hold approximately 0.62% of the sample, which has 15,000 to 20,000 clones, around 97% seen once. This chain links TRBV6-1 with TRBJ1-5; 9 nucleotides match TRBD1. This clonotype was sampled from a girl aged 2 to 9 with cystic fibrosis. The source material was blood. The CDR3 sequence: CASREGQGMLNQPQHF. The CDR3 bases are TGTGCCAGCAGGGAAGGACAGGGGATGCTCAATCAGCCCCAGCATTTT.